This TCR beta chain was found in a study of siplizumab effects on memory and regulatory T cells. Germline V gene sequence: CDR1 MNHEY, CDR2 SMNVEV (reference sequence). The CDR3 sequence runs 13 residues, both termini included. The table lists this clone with a count of one. Because the CDR3's place on the DNA is in doubt, the DNA is left out and the CDR3 is given as listed by TCRdb. Profiling relied on immunoSEQ multiplex PCR, and the TCRdb table lists in-frame clones only, not all of them. Of roughly 97,000 clones listed, over 90% were seen once; the top ten hold about 0.62%. This chain connects TRBV27 to TRBJ1-1; the table's D call, TRBD1, was not checked against the DNA. Sequencing was carried out using Tregs sorted from blood. The clonotype originates from a human donor in good health. CDR3 in amino acids: CASSFVGTGSTFF.